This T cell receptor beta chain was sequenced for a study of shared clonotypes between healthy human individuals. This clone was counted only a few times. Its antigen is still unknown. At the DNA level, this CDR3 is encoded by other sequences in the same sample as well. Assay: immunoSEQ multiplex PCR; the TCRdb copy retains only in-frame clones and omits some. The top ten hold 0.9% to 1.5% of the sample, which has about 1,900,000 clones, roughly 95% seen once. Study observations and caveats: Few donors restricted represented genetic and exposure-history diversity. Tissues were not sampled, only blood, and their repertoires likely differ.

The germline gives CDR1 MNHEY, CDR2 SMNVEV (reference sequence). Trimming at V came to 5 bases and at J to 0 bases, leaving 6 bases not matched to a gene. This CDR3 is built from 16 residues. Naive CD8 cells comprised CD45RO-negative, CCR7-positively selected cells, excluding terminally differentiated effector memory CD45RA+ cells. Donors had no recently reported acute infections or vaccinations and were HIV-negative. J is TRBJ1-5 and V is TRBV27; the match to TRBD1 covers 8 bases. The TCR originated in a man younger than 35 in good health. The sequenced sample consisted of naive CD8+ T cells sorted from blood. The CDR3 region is CASSPSTGDSNQPQHF. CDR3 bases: TGTGCCAGCAGTCCGTCGACAGGGGATAGCAATCAGCCCCAGCATTTT.